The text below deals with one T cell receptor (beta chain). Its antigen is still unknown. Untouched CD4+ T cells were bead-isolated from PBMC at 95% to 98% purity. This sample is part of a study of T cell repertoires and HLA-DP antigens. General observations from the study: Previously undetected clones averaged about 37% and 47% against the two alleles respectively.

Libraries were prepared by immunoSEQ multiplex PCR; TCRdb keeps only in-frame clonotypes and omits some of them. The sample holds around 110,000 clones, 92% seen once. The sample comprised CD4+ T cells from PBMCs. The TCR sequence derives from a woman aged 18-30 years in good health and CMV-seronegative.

The CDR3 reads CASSLVLGMNTEAFF. CDR3 bases: TGTGCCAGCAGCTTAGTTTTGGGGATGAACACTGAAGCTTTCTTT. The V gene is TRBV7-2, the J gene TRBJ1-1; D gene uncertain. The V end was cut by 1 base, the J end by 0 bases, with 9 bases between. The CDR3 is 15 amino acids. Looked up from germline, CDR1 is SGHTA and CDR2 is FQGNSA. Supplemented by reference TRBV7-2 and TRBJ1-1, the full variable domain reads GAGVSQSPSNKVTEKGKDVELRCDPISGHTALYWYRQSLGQGLEFLIYFQGNSAPDKSGLPSDRFSAERTGGSVSTLTIQRTQQEDSAVYLCASSLVLGMNTEAFFGQGTRLTVV.